These 25 T cell receptor beta chains were sequenced from one sample in a study of CXCR3-negative and CXCR3-positive naive CD8 T cells. cDNA libraries for TRB were generated by 5' RACE incorporating UMI labels. For each CDR3 protein, TCRdb gives one entry from its re-call of the 5' RACE reads, without DNA. There are about 130,000 distinct CDR3 sequences in the sample, with nearly 0.5% held by the top ten. Material for sequencing was naive CXCR3- CD8+ T cells from blood. Described subset: CD45RO-CCR7+CD27+CD95- naive CD8+ T cells lacking CXCR3 (TNR3-). These receptors were collected from a human donor in good health. Some clones in this sample may be carry-over from other donors' samples.

This chain joins TRBV20-1 and TRBJ1-1. The germline V gene encodes CDR1 DFQATT and CDR2 SNEGSKA (reference sequence). The length of the CDR3 is 14 residues. CDR3 in amino acids: CSAFLQAMNTEAFF.

This chain uses TRBV15 with TRBJ2-1; TCRdb proposes TRBD1, but this gene call is untestable without DNA. The CDR3 has 12 amino acids. The germline V gene has CDR1 LNHNV and CDR2 YYDKDF (reference sequence). The CDR3: CATSRERNEQFF.

The CDR3 spells CSARDTLTAGNTIYF. The rearrangement uses TRBV20-1 and TRBJ1-3. CDR3 length: 15 residues. Germline CDR1 and CDR2: DFQATT and SNEGSKA (reference sequence).

The rearrangement joins TRBV7-9 to TRBJ2-1; as DNA is missing, the TRBD2 call by TCRdb cannot be tested. The CDR3 has 17 amino acids. CDR1 and CDR2 from the germline V gene are SEHNR and FQNEAQ (reference sequence). The CDR3: CASSLGPGLAGGNEQFF.

The chain joins TRBV7-3 to TRBJ2-1; absent DNA, TCRdb's TRBD2 call cannot be checked. The CDR3 totals 14 residues. Germline V lookup: CDR1 SGHTA, CDR2 FQGTGA. The CDR3 sequence: CASSAGLAGVEQFF. Drawing the rest from reference TRBV7-3 and TRBJ2-1, the complete variable domain is GAGVSQTPSNKVTEKGKYVELRCDPISGHTALYWYRQSLGQGPEFLIYFQGTGAADDSGLPNDRFFAVRPEGSVSTLKIQRTERGDSAVYLCASSAGLAGVEQFFGPGTRLTVL.

This chain uses TRBV18 with TRBJ2-3. This CDR3 contains 13 residues. The V gene's germline CDR1 is KGHSH and CDR2 LQKENI. The CDR3 loop reads CASSLEKTDTQYF.

J is TRBJ2-1 and V is TRBV7-9; lacking DNA, the TRBD2 call made by TCRdb goes unchecked. CDR1 and CDR2 (germline): SEHNR, FQNEAQ (reference sequence). The CDR3 totals 14 residues. CDR3: CASSSDGSYNEQFF.

The gene calls are TRBV5-1 and TRBJ2-1; TCRdb's D call of TRBD1 is untestable without DNA. The CDR3 length is 15 residues. CDR1 SGHRS and CDR2 YFSETQ come from the germline V gene. CDR3 sequence: CASSLATGRTNEQFF.

This rearrangement joins TRBV5-6 to TRBJ1-2. The CDR3 covers 14 residues. Germline CDR1 SGHDT, CDR2 YYEEEE. CDR3 protein: CASTEAAANYGYTF.

The chain recombines TRBV4-1 with TRBJ2-7; TCRdb outputs TRBD1, but without DNA this stays unchecked. Germline V lookup: CDR1 MGHRA, CDR2 YSYEKL. The CDR3 length is 14 residues. The CDR3 is CASSPVGGSYEQYF.

The chain uses TRBV7-9 and TRBJ2-5; TCRdb names TRBD2, which stays unverified in the absence of DNA. CDR1 and CDR2 (germline): SEHNR, FQNEAQ (reference sequence). The length of the CDR3 is 15 residues. This CDR3 is CASSLIGTTGETQYF.

This rearrangement joins TRBV5-1 to TRBJ2-7; TCRdb reports TRBD2, a call that lacks DNA to check it against. The V gene's germline CDR1 is SGHRS and CDR2 YFSETQ. CDR3 length: 13 residues. The CDR3 sequence is CASSLPLSYEQYF.

The rearrangement uses TRBV28 and TRBJ2-1; TCRdb gives TRBD1 as the D gene, but with no DNA this cannot be confirmed. The CDR3 contains 15 residues. CDR1 MDHEN and CDR2 SYDVKM come from the germline V gene. CDR3: CASSSRGLLSYEQFF.

The CDR3: CASSQEVTSGGENEQFF. The chain joins TRBV3-1 to TRBJ2-1; the TCRdb call, TRBD2, lacks DNA for checking. CDR3 length: 17 amino acids. The germline CDR1 and CDR2 sequences are LGHDT and YNNKEL (reference sequence).

V gene TRBV15 combines with J gene TRBJ2-7; absent DNA, TCRdb's TRBD1 call cannot be checked. The CDR3 covers 17 residues. CDR1 LNHNV and CDR2 YYDKDF come from the germline V gene (reference sequence). CDR3 region: CATRVQRGGLGADEQYF.

The genes are TRBV5-1 and TRBJ2-3. Germline V CDR1 and CDR2: SGHRS, YFSETQ. CDR3 length: 13 residues. The CDR3 loop reads CASQLDNTDTQYF.

This chain joins TRBV7-9 and TRBJ2-5; without DNA, the TCRdb call of TRBD1 cannot be checked. The CDR3 is 13 amino acids. CDR1 is SEHNR and CDR2 is FQNEAQ in the germline V gene (reference sequence). CDR3 amino acids: CASRLGQQETQYF.

This chain's CDR3 is CASSKGPATHRAKNIQYF. The V call is TRBV21-1, the J call TRBJ2-4; lacking DNA, the TRBD1 call made by TCRdb goes unchecked. TRBV21-1 is given as a pseudogene. This CDR3 is 18 amino acids long.

The chain employs TRBV19 and TRBJ2-2; the D gene TCRdb calls, TRBD1, cannot be checked with no DNA. Germline values: CDR1 LNHDA, CDR2 SQIVND (reference sequence). This CDR3 contains 15 residues. CDR3 region: CASTQDELNTGELFF.

This chain uses TRBV5-1 with TRBJ2-7; TCRdb lists TRBD1, though no DNA is available to test this call. This CDR3 region has 15 residues. Germline V lookup: CDR1 SGHRS, CDR2 YFSETQ. The CDR3 is CASSLGQASSYEQYF.

The chain combines TRBV21-1 with TRBJ2-1; checking the TCRdb D call of TRBD1 is not possible without DNA. TRBV21-1 is termed a pseudogene. This CDR3 has 20 amino acids. Here the CDR3 reads CASRKKRGPESPNNYNEQFF.

The chain uses TRBV11-2 and TRBJ2-3; TCRdb picks TRBD1, but there is no DNA to check that call. This CDR3 is built from 13 residues. Germline V CDR1 and CDR2: SGHAT, FQNNGV. CDR3 region: CASSLPLTDTQYF. The variable domain in full, completed from reference TRBV11-2 and TRBJ2-3, reads EAGVAQSPRYKIIEKRQSVAFWCNPISGHATLYWYQQILGQGPKLLIQFQNNGVVDDSQLPKDRFSAERLKGVDSTLKIQPAKLEDSAVYLCASSLPLTDTQYFGPGTRLTVL.

The gene calls are TRBV29-1 and TRBJ1-2. Germline lookup yields CDR1 SQVTM and CDR2 ANQGSEA. There are 15 residues in the CDR3. The CDR3: CSAGAGGGRDYGYTF.

The chain couples TRBV6-1 to TRBJ2-7; the TRBD1 assignment by TCRdb is unverifiable without DNA. The CDR3 contains 15 residues. Germline-derived CDR1 and CDR2 are MNHNS and SASEGT. Here the CDR3 reads CASSESDRGAYEQYF.

The chain employs TRBV18 and TRBJ1-1. This CDR3 is built from 12 residues. Germline V gene sequence: CDR1 KGHSH, CDR2 LQKENI. CDR3: CASSPMNTEAFF.